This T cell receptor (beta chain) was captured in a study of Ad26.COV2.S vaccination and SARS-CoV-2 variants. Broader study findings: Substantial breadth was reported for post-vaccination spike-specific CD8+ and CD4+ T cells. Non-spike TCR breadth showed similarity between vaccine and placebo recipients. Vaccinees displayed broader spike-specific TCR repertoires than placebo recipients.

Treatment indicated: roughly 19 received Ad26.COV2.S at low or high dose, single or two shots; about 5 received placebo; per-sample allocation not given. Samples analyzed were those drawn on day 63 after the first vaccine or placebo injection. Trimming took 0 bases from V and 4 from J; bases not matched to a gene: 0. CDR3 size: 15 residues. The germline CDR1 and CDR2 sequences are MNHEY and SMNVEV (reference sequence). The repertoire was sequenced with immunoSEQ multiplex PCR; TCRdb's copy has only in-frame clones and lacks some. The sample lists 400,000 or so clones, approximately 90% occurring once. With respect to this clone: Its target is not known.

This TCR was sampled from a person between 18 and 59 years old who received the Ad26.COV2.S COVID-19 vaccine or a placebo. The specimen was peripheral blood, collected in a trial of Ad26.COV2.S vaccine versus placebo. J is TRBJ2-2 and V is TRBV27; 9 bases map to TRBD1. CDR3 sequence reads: CASSLSTGGTGELFF. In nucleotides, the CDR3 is TGTGCCAGCAGTTTATCGACAGGGGGCACCGGGGAGCTGTTTTTT.